This section outlines one TCR beta chain sequence together with its context. The antigen is not known. The sample comes from a study of T cell responses to AZD1222 COVID-19 vaccine. The study's findings and limits: Possibly, clonal diversity was underestimated; donors were largely white British and included more females. Baseline seropositives among AZD1222 recipients totaled only 5 to 7. At 160-218 and 743-854, vaccine-associated CD4 TCRs were dominant, and they spanned spike. The repertoires were collected only after the peak T cell response.

Unmatched junction bases numbered 7, after V lost 7 bases and J lost 1 base. The CDR3 has 15 residues. The V gene's germline CDR1 is MNHEY and CDR2 SVGAGI. The data were produced by immunoSEQ multiplex PCR, yet TCRdb's version contains in-frame clones alone and is incomplete. The sample lists about 140,000 clones; roughly 92% were seen once. The chain combines TRBV6-5 with TRBJ2-7; 10 bases align to TRBD2. Source: peripheral blood, taken on day 0 of AZD1222 vaccination. The clonotype was recovered from an adult in good health. The CDR3: CASKPGLAVSYEQYF. The CDR3 DNA sequence: TGTGCCAGCAAACCTGGACTAGCGGTATCCTACGAGCAGTACTTC.